These 22 T cell receptor beta chains were all obtained from the same sample, sequenced in a study of radiation and T cells in renal cell carcinoma. Sequenced by immunoSEQ multiplex PCR; TCRdb stores in-frame clones only, minus some. Of approximately 100,000 clones in the sample, approximately 86% are singletons; the top ten hold around 7.9%. As to time point: baseline pretreatment blood. The sample's treatment: 15 Gy SBRT to primary tumor, nephrectomy 4 weeks later. Material: blood, obtained from a patient whose treatment included radiotherapy and nephrectomy. The origin of the receptors is a man aged 45-65 years with renal cell carcinoma.

The chain uses TRBV10-3 and TRBJ2-5, with TRBD2 matching 8 bases. Germline values: CDR1 ENHRY, CDR2 SYGVKD. The CDR3 runs to 15 residues. V shed 4 bases, J shed 1 base, and the junction held 5 bases outside the gene matches. Written as DNA, the CDR3 is TGTGCCATCAGTGGGCTAGCGGGTGGCCAAGAGACCCAGTACTTC. Its protein product is CAISGLAGGQETQYF.

This clone was observed a handful of times. Here the CDR3 reads CASSQGPNTEAFF. The DNA for the CDR3 is TGTGCCAGCAGCCAGGGCCCGAACACTGAAGCTTTCTTT. The V gene is TRBV7-3, the J gene TRBJ1-1, with D maybe TRBD1 (5 bases). Looked up from germline, CDR1 is SGHTA and CDR2 is FQGTGA. V lost 5 bases, J lost 1 base, and 8 bases lay in between. CDR3 length: 13 residues. Drawing the rest from reference TRBV7-3 and TRBJ1-1, the complete variable domain is GAGVSQTPSNKVTEKGKYVELRCDPISGHTALYWYRQSLGQGPEFLIYFQGTGAADDSGLPNDRFFAVRPEGSVSTLKIQRTERGDSAVYLCASSQGPNTEAFFGQGTRLTVV.

The chain employs TRBV6-1 and TRBJ1-2, with D perhaps matching TRBD1 (5 bases). Trimming pared 0 bases from V and 0 bases from J, leaving 8 bases between. Germline V lookup: CDR1 MNHNS, CDR2 SASEGT. The CDR3 spans 15 residues. The CDR3, as DNA: TGTGCCAGCAGTGAAGCGCAGGGAGCTAACTATGGCTACACCTTC. Protein product: CASSEAQGANYGYTF.

This clone was recorded once. The chain carries TRBV18 and TRBJ2-7; D gene uncertain. The length of the CDR3 is 13 residues. V was cut by 1 base and J by 4 bases, with 8 bases left in between. The germline V gene encodes CDR1 KGHSH and CDR2 LQKENI. For the CDR3, the DNA is TGTGCCAGCTCACCACTAGAAAGGTACGAGCAGTACTTC. Amino acids: CASSPLERYEQYF.

The chain has TRBV27 and TRBJ2-7; 8 nucleotides align to TRBD2. This CDR3 comprises 15 residues. The germline V gene encodes CDR1 MNHEY and CDR2 SMNVEV (reference sequence). The ends lost 0 bases at V and 3 bases at J; junction bases unmatched: 4. In nucleotides, the CDR3 is TGTGCCAGCAGTTTATCGCGGGAGGAAGTCTACGAGCAGTACTTC. Its translation is CASSLSREEVYEQYF.

The chain combines TRBV5-1 with TRBJ2-3; no definite D call. The V gene lost 0 bases and the J gene lost 2 bases, with 4 bases spanning the gap. Germline-derived CDR1 and CDR2 are SGHRS and YFSETQ. The CDR3 totals 13 residues. The CDR3 nucleotides read TGCGCCAGCAGCTTGGGGTTCACAGATACGCAGTATTTT. It specifies CASSLGFTDTQYF.

This sequence joins TRBV18 and TRBJ2-1, with D perhaps matching TRBD1 (6 bases). Looked up from germline, CDR1 is KGHSH and CDR2 is LQKENI. Trimming left V 8 bases short and J 8 bases short, with 13 bases between. The CDR3 covers 12 residues. CDR3 amino acids: CASASQGYEQFF. CDR3 nucleotides: TGTGCCAGCGCCTCACAGGGCTATGAGCAGTTCTTC. The full variable domain, in which reference TRBV18 and TRBJ2-1 provide the parts outside the CDR3, is NAGVMQNPRHLVRRRGQEARLRCSPMKGHSHVYWYRQLPEEGLKFMVYLQKENIIDESGMPKERFSAEFPKEGPSILRIQQVVRGDSAAYFCASASQGYEQFFGPGTRLTVL.

V gene TRBV19 combines with J gene TRBJ2-5; TRBD1 agrees at 7 bases. Germline trimming cut 7 bases from V and 4 bases from J; bases unmatched to any gene: 9. CDR1 LNHDA and CDR2 SQIVND come from the germline V gene (reference sequence). This CDR3 is 14 amino acids long. In DNA form, the CDR3 reads TGTGCCAGTACCCGGACAGGACGGGGAGAGACCCAGTACTTC. Translating it yields CASTRTGRGETQYF.

This chain connects TRBV27 to TRBJ1-5, with D maybe TRBD1 (5 bases). V lost 3 bases and J 5 bases, leaving 8 bases between the germline ends. CDR1 is MNHEY, CDR2 SMNVEV, per germline (reference sequence). The CDR3 has 13 amino acids. The chain's CDR3 is CASSLGRDQPQHF. CDR3 in DNA: TGTGCCAGCAGTTTGGGCAGGGATCAGCCCCAGCATTTT.

This rearrangement joins TRBV6-1 to TRBJ1-5, with TRBD1 matching over 7 bases. Trimming at V came to 4 bases and at J to 9 bases, leaving 18 bases not matched to a gene. The germline V gene encodes CDR1 MNHNS and CDR2 SASEGT. This CDR3 contains 17 residues. The CDR3 region has the DNA TGTGCCAGCAGTGGGAAGGGGGCGGCGGGATCATCATGGCCCCAGCATTTT. Amino acids: CASSGKGAAGSSWPQHF.

The chain is built from TRBV20-1 and TRBJ1-2; D ambiguous. There are 11 residues in the CDR3. The germline V gene has CDR1 DFQATT and CDR2 SNEGSKA (reference sequence). The V gene lost 6 bases and the J gene lost 7 bases, with 12 bases spanning the gap. CDR3 sequence reads: CSATPVAGYTF. The CDR3 DNA is TGCAGTGCGACCCCCGTTGCTGGCTACACCTTC.

This chain connects TRBV27 to TRBJ2-3; D possibly matches TRBD1 or TRBD2 (6 bases each). Deletions cut 2 bases from V and 1 base from J, with 10 bases between. Germline V gene sequence: CDR1 MNHEY, CDR2 SMNVEV (reference sequence). The length of the CDR3 is 15 residues. In DNA form, the CDR3 reads TGTGCCAGCAGTTTAATGAGGGGGGGCACAGATACGCAGTATTTT. Residues: CASSLMRGGTDTQYF.

The V call is TRBV30, the J call TRBJ1-1; no reliable D call. The V end lost 1 base, the J end lost 6 bases, and 12 bases lay between the germline ends. CDR1 is GTSNPN, CDR2 SVGIG, per germline (reference sequence). CDR3 length: 13 amino acids. CDR3 sequence reads: CAWSARSRAEAFF. As DNA, the CDR3 is TGTGCCTGGAGTGCGAGATCGAGGGCTGAAGCTTTCTTT.

V is TRBV6-5 and J is TRBJ2-7; no firm D call. V was cut by 0 bases and J by 0 bases, with 12 bases left in between. The germline V gene has CDR1 MNHEY and CDR2 SVGAGI. The CDR3 sequence is 16 residues long. The CDR3 DNA follows: TGTGCCAGCAGTTACTCGGTCGCAACTTCCTCCTACGAGCAGTACTTC. This sequence encodes CASSYSVATSSYEQYF.

The chain employs TRBV28 and TRBJ2-7, with a weak D call TRBD2 (6 bases). Trimming stripped 5 bases from V and 0 bases from J, with 17 bases between. The germline V gene encodes CDR1 MDHEN and CDR2 SYDVKM. This CDR3 is 16 amino acids long. CDR3 sequence: CASSPGGVGVSYEQYF. As DNA, the CDR3 is TGTGCCAGCAGTCCCGGAGGGGTGGGGGTCTCCTACGAGCAGTACTTC.

This clone has more than one count but fewer than ten. V and J are TRBV5-1 and TRBJ2-1; D is uncertain. V was clipped by 4 bases and J by 9 bases, with 8 bases between them. CDR1 is SGHRS, CDR2 YFSETQ, per germline. The CDR3 has 11 amino acids. CDR3 sequence reads: CASSERLEQFF. CDR3 bases: TGCGCCAGCAGCGAGCGTCTTGAGCAGTTCTTC. The whole variable domain, filled in from reference TRBV5-1 and TRBJ2-1, reads KAGVTQTPRYLIKTRGQQVTLSCSPISGHRSVSWYQQTPGQGLQFLFEYFSETQRNKGNFPGRFSGRQFSNSRSEMNVSTLELGDSALYLCASSERLEQFFGPGTRLTVL.

This clone showed up just once. The rearrangement links TRBV18 to TRBJ1-1, with D perhaps TRBD1 (6 bases). The CDR3 is 16 residues long. V lost 6 bases to trimming and J lost 0 bases, with 17 bases between them. The germline gives CDR1 KGHSH, CDR2 LQKENI. CDR3 amino acids: CASSLQGIGMNTEAFF. The CDR3 DNA reads as TGTGCCAGCTCTCTCCAGGGGATTGGCATGAACACTGAAGCTTTCTTT.

The V and J genes are TRBV29-1 and TRBJ2-7, with D perhaps being TRBD1 or TRBD2 (6 bases each). The length of the CDR3 is 12 residues. CDR1 and CDR2 from the germline V gene are SQVTM and ANQGSEA. Trimming took 0 bases from V and 9 from J, leaving 12 bases between them. CDR3 in DNA: TGCAGCGTTGAAGAGGGGGGCGTTCGGCAGTACTTC. Protein product: CSVEEGGVRQYF.

The J gene is TRBJ1-2, the V gene TRBV7-8; TRBD1 matches at 9 bases. This CDR3 is 15 amino acids long. Germline CDR1 SGHVS, CDR2 FQNEAQ. The J segment lost 2 bases and the V segment lost 2 bases, leaving 3 bases of the junction unmatched. Written as DNA, the CDR3 is TGTGCCAGCAGCTTAAGGGACAGGGTGAACTATGGCTACACCTTC. This translates into CASSLRDRVNYGYTF.

CDR3 sequence: CASSVQGSSSYNEQFF. Here the CDR3 DNA reads TGTGCCAGCAGCGTCCAAGGGTCGAGCTCCTACAATGAGCAGTTCTTC. This chain connects TRBV9 to TRBJ2-1; D gene ambiguous. The germline gives CDR1 SGDLS, CDR2 YYNGEE. The CDR3 sequence is 16 residues long. Trimming cost V 2 bases and J 0 bases, with 12 bases left between them.

V usage is TRBV4-2 and J usage is TRBJ1-3, with D perhaps matching TRBD1 (5 bases). Trimming pared 0 bases from V and 13 bases from J, leaving 16 bases between. The CDR3 loop spans 14 amino acids. Germline V gene sequence: CDR1 LGHNA, CDR2 YNFKEQ. As DNA, the CDR3 is TGTGCCAGCAGCCAAGATGGGCTTCCGGGACCAATATATTTT. It codes for CASSQDGLPGPIYF.

This chain links TRBV2 with TRBJ2-4; D is uncertain. The CDR3 is 14 residues long. Looked up from germline, CDR1 is SNHLY and CDR2 is FYNNEI. With 3 bases removed from V and 5 bases from J, the gap between germline ends came to 11 bases. CDR3 residues: CASSDHGSENIQYF. As DNA, the CDR3 is TGTGCCAGCAGTGACCATGGGTCGGAAAACATTCAGTACTTC.